These 7 T cell receptor beta chains originate from one sample sequenced in a study of T cell responses to AZD1222 COVID-19 vaccine. Assay: immunoSEQ multiplex PCR; the TCRdb copy retains only in-frame clones and omits some. Of more than 60,000 clones in the sample, roughly 84% were seen once. This specimen consisted of peripheral blood, obtained 28 days after the second AZD1222 dose. Receptor source: an adult who received the AZD1222 COVID-19 vaccine.

The V gene is TRBV30, the J gene TRBJ1-1; 10 bases fit TRBD1. Germline CDR1 is GTSNPN and CDR2 is SVGIG (reference sequence). CDR3 length: 15 residues. With 3 bases clipped from V and 3 bases from J, the junction kept 7 bases outside the gene matches. The CDR3 DNA follows: TGTGCCTGGAGGCCCCCGGACAGGGGGTACACTGAAGCTTTCTTT. Amino acid sequence: CAWRPPDRGYTEAFF. Full variable domain (rest looked up from reference TRBV30 and TRBJ1-1): SQTIHQWPATLVQPVGSPLSLECTVEGTSNPNLYWYRQAAGRGLQLLFYSVGIGQISSEVPQNLSASRPQDRQFILSSKKLLLSDSGFYLCAWRPPDRGYTEAFFGQGTRLTVV.

A single count supports this clone. The chain is built from TRBV19 and TRBJ1-1, with no clear D. CDR1 is LNHDA and CDR2 is SQIVND in the germline V gene (reference sequence). The V gene lost 2 bases and the J gene lost 4 bases, with 11 bases spanning the gap. The CDR3 extends over 14 amino acids. CDR3 nucleotide sequence: TGTGCCAGTAGTATAAGGTTTTCGAGCACTGAAGCTTTCTTT. Amino acids: CASSIRFSSTEAFF.

The chain has TRBV19 and TRBJ2-7; 8 bases map to TRBD2. The germline CDR1 and CDR2 sequences are LNHDA and SQIVND (reference sequence). The CDR3 length is 14 residues. V lost 3 bases, J lost 2 bases, and 3 bases stayed unmatched. The CDR3 region is CASSMRLATYEQYF. The CDR3 DNA reads as TGTGCCAGTAGTATGAGACTAGCGACCTACGAGCAGTACTTC.

This clone was counted a few times. The chain is built from TRBV18 and TRBJ1-6, with D unresolved. This CDR3 comprises 14 residues. The germline V and J ends were trimmed by 3 bases and 7 bases, with 10 bases remaining between them. Germline V gene sequence: CDR1 KGHSH, CDR2 LQKENI. The CDR3 reads CASSPDPRNSPLHF. In DNA form, the CDR3 reads TGTGCCAGCTCACCCGACCCCAGGAATTCACCCCTCCACTTT.

The rearrangement uses TRBV14 and TRBJ2-2; 7 bases fit TRBD1. V shed 4 bases and J 7 bases; nucleotides not matched to a gene: 3. Germline CDR1 reads SGHDN; CDR2 reads FVKESK. The CDR3 runs to 13 residues. As DNA, the CDR3 is TGTGCCAGCAGCCCAAGGGGGCGCGGGGAGCTGTTTTTT. It specifies CASSPRGRGELFF.

This rearrangement joins TRBV3-1 (or the pseudogene TRBV3-2) to TRBJ1-2, with D possibly being TRBD1 (5 bases). The CDR3 is 14 residues long. V gave up 4 bases and J gave up 4 bases, with 13 bases separating them. The germline V gene encodes CDR1 LGHDT and CDR2 YNNKEL (reference sequence). The CDR3 reads CASSPMTVAYGYTF. CDR3 DNA: TGTGCCAGCAGCCCGATGACAGTAGCCTATGGCTACACCTTC.

The CDR3 nucleotides are TGTGCCAGCAGCCCCCGGTTGGGGAAGGGCTATGGCTACACCTTC. This gives the protein CASSPRLGKGYGYTF. The rearrangement links TRBV7-6 to TRBJ1-2; D call uncertain. Germline lookup yields CDR1 SGHVS and CDR2 FNYEAQ. This CDR3 region has 15 residues. Trimming removed 5 bases from V and 4 bases from J, with 17 bases in between.